The next 22 T cell receptor beta chains were all read from a single sample in a study of T cell responses to AZD1222 COVID-19 vaccine. Repertoires were generated with immunoSEQ multiplex PCR, while TCRdb's copy carries only in-frame clones and drops some. The table has 120,000 to 150,000 clones, around 89% seen once; the top ten hold 3% to 3.5%. The sample in question was peripheral blood, obtained 28 days after the second AZD1222 dose. Receptor source: an adult who received the AZD1222 COVID-19 vaccine.

The CDR3 DNA reads as TGTGCCAGCAGTTTATCCGGACGACTAGCGGGAGGATTAGATGAGCAGTTCTTC. The encoded protein is CASSLSGRLAGGLDEQFF. The chain employs TRBV27 and TRBJ2-1; 13 bases line up with TRBD2. The CDR3 covers 18 residues. V shed 0 bases and J 8 bases; nucleotides not matched to a gene: 10. The germline gives CDR1 MNHEY, CDR2 SMNVEV (reference sequence).

This chain connects TRBV18 to TRBJ1-2; 10 bases align to TRBD1. Germline V gene sequence: CDR1 KGHSH, CDR2 LQKENI. V was pared by 4 bases and J by 3 bases, with 8 bases of the junction left unmatched. The CDR3 is made up of 16 amino acids. The CDR3 nucleotides read TGTGCCAGCTCACAAGCCGGGACAGGGGATGACTATGGCTACACCTTC. Protein product: CASSQAGTGDDYGYTF.

This chain joins TRBV7-3 and TRBJ2-1; D remains unclear. Germline V gene data show CDR1 as SGHTA and CDR2 as FQGTGA. Trimming removed 5 bases from V and 5 bases from J, with 7 bases in between. The CDR3 loop spans 12 amino acids. In nucleotides, the CDR3 is TGTGCCAGCAGCCTCTCGCACAATGAGCAGTTCTTC. Amino acid sequence: CASSLSHNEQFF.

The chain joins TRBV4-2 to TRBJ1-2, with a tentative D call TRBD1 (5 bases). V was clipped by 7 bases and J by 8 bases, with 23 bases between them. Germline-derived CDR1 and CDR2 are LGHNA and YNFKEQ. CDR3 length equals 15 residues. This CDR3 is CASTELGGSVGGYTF. DNA for the CDR3: TGTGCCAGCACCGAGTTGGGGGGGAGTGTGGGAGGCTACACCTTC.

This clone was seen ten or more times. The V and J genes are TRBV3-1 (or the pseudogene TRBV3-2) and TRBJ2-3, with TRBD2 matching over 8 bases. The trim removed 4 bases at V and 5 bases at J, leaving 14 bases unmatched. Germline loops: CDR1 LGHDT, CDR2 YNNKEL (reference sequence). The CDR3 covers 17 residues. CDR3 coding DNA: TGTGCCAGCAGCCCCGCACTTAGCGGGGCCCGGGAAGATACGCAGTATTTT. This sequence encodes CASSPALSGAREDTQYF.

The V call is TRBV4-2, the J call TRBJ2-5; 7 bases fit TRBD1. Germline CDR1 reads LGHNA; CDR2 reads YNFKEQ. Trimming cost V 5 bases and J 6 bases; bases outside gene matches: 12. CDR3 length equals 15 residues. CDR3 loop: CASSTSEGARKTQYF. CDR3 DNA sequence: TGTGCCAGCAGCACGAGCGAGGGGGCTAGAAAGACCCAGTACTTC.

This clone was found a few times. The CDR3 loop is CASSQLANYEQYF. For the CDR3, the DNA is TGTGCCAGCAGCCAACTAGCGAACTACGAGCAGTACTTC. The chain carries TRBV3-1 (or the pseudogene TRBV3-2) and TRBJ2-7; D possibly corresponds to TRBD2 (6 bases). The V and J ends lost 2 bases and 3 bases respectively, with 8 bases between them. CDR1 is LGHDT, CDR2 YNNKEL, per germline (reference sequence). The CDR3 contains 13 residues.

V is TRBV3-1 (or the pseudogene TRBV3-2) and J is TRBJ1-4; D possibly corresponds to TRBD1 (5 bases). The CDR3 runs to 14 residues. Deletions cut 5 bases from V and 5 bases from J, with 12 bases between. Germline V gives CDR1 LGHDT, CDR2 YNNKEL (reference sequence). The CDR3 bases are TGTGCCAGCAGCGTTAGGGGTCAAAATGAAAAACTGTTTTTT. It translates to CASSVRGQNEKLFF.

The chain uses TRBV30 and TRBJ1-5; no clear D gene. V was pared by 2 bases and J by 2 bases, with 16 bases between. The CDR3 totals 16 residues. Germline V CDR1 and CDR2: GTSNPN, SVGIG (reference sequence). This chain's CDR3 is CAWSRIGMLGNQPQHF. The CDR3 bases are TGTGCCTGGAGTCGGATAGGGATGCTAGGCAATCAGCCCCAGCATTTT.

A note on this clone: A junction boundary mismatches the germline segment, possibly from a read error. This chain joins TRBV6-5 and TRBJ1-1; the match to TRBD1 covers 7 bases. Germline-derived CDR1 and CDR2 are MNHEY and SVGAGI. The CDR3 loop spans 15 amino acids. In DNA, the CDR3 is TGTGCCAGCACCGAATCCCCGACAGGGAGGACTGAAGCTTTTTTT. This codes for CASTESPTGRTEAFF.

The chain has TRBV19 and TRBJ2-3; D is ambiguous. V shed 7 bases and J shed 2 bases, with 19 bases lying between them. CDR1 is LNHDA and CDR2 is SQIVND in the germline V gene (reference sequence). The CDR3 is made up of 16 amino acids. The DNA of the CDR3 is TGTGCCAGTACCCCGGTTCTGAGTTCCCTCACAGATACGCAGTATTTT. As protein: CASTPVLSSLTDTQYF.

The chain combines TRBV4-1 with TRBJ1-6; D gene uncertain. This CDR3 region has 14 residues. Trimming left V 0 bases short and J 9 bases short, with 9 bases between. The germline V gene has CDR1 MGHRA and CDR2 YSYEKL. This CDR3 reads CASSQDETISPLHF. The CDR3 region has the DNA TGCGCCAGCAGCCAAGATGAAACGATTTCACCCCTCCACTTT.

This clone was detected ten times or more. This chain uses TRBV11-2 with TRBJ1-4, with D unresolved. Trimming took 6 bases from V and 6 from J, leaving 11 bases between them. This CDR3 contains 13 residues. CDR1 is SGHAT, CDR2 FQNNGV, per germline. The CDR3 region has the DNA TGTGCCAGCAGTTATGGACGGGATGAAAAACTGTTTTTT. Residues: CASSYGRDEKLFF.

This clone was seen many times. This chain joins TRBV2 and TRBJ1-1; D is possibly TRBD1 (5 bases). The CDR3 length is 15 residues. V lost 2 bases, J lost 4 bases, and 14 bases lay in between. Germline CDR1 and CDR2: SNHLY and FYNNEI. The CDR3 coding sequence is TGTGCCAGCAGTGAACTCCTTGACAGATTCACTGAAGCTTTCTTT. Residues: CASSELLDRFTEAFF.

This chain uses TRBV5-1 with TRBJ1-1; D gene unclear. Trimming removed 0 bases at V and 4 bases at J, with 16 bases between. Germline-derived CDR1 and CDR2 are SGHRS and YFSETQ. The CDR3 is made up of 16 amino acids. CDR3 region: CASSLAPPRSSTEAFF. In DNA, the CDR3 is TGCGCCAGCAGCTTGGCCCCCCCCAGGTCGTCCACTGAAGCTTTCTTT.

A single count supports this clone. This sequence joins TRBV5-1 and TRBJ2-1; maybe TRBD2 (5 bases). The V end lost 2 bases, the J end lost 9 bases, and 18 bases lay between the germline ends. The CDR3 sequence is 15 residues long. Germline CDR1 reads SGHRS; CDR2 reads YFSETQ. CDR3 residues: CASSLFGAANGEQFF. The CDR3 region has the DNA TGCGCCAGCAGCTTATTTGGAGCGGCGAACGGTGAGCAGTTCTTC.

The genes are TRBV7-2 and TRBJ1-5, with 7 bases that match TRBD1. The CDR3 covers 16 residues. Germline V gene lookup returns CDR1 SGHTA and CDR2 FQGNSA. V dropped 3 bases and J dropped 4; count of bases not matched to a gene: 9. CDR3 nucleotides: TGTGCCAGCAGCTTCAATCCTGGACAGGCGAATCAGCCCCAGCATTTT. Translation: CASSFNPGQANQPQHF.

The chain joins TRBV2 to TRBJ2-5; 8 nucleotides line up with TRBD1. Trimming took 5 bases from V and 5 from J; bases not matched to a gene: 4. Per germline, CDR1 SNHLY and CDR2 FYNNEI. The CDR3 is 13 residues long. CDR3 protein: CASSSNRGETQYF. The CDR3, as DNA: TGTGCCAGCAGTTCGAACAGGGGGGAGACCCAGTACTTC.

This chain connects TRBV25-1 to TRBJ1-5; 11 nucleotides agree with TRBD1. The V gene's germline CDR1 is MGHDK and CDR2 SYGVNS. The CDR3 runs 17 residues. V lost 2 bases to trimming and J lost 10 bases; unmatched junction nucleotides: 13. The CDR3 DNA sequence: TGTGCCAGCAGTGAAAATCGCCCCGGGACAGGGGGTCTACCCCAGCATTTT. Translated: CASSENRPGTGGLPQHF.

This chain uses TRBV6-5 with TRBJ1-1; perhaps TRBD1 as D (5 bases). Germline V gene sequence: CDR1 MNHEY, CDR2 SVGAGI. The CDR3 is 13 amino acids. Trimming removed 6 bases from V and 1 base from J, with 9 bases in between. The DNA for the CDR3 is TGTGCCAGCAGGTGGGGCCGGAACACTGAAGCTTTCTTT. The encoded protein is CASRWGRNTEAFF.

This clone appeared a single time. This sequence joins TRBV7-2 and TRBJ2-1, with 7 bases that match TRBD1. Germline trimming cut 7 bases from V and 2 bases from J; bases unmatched to any gene: 8. CDR1 is SGHTA and CDR2 is FQGNSA in the germline V gene. There are 15 residues in the CDR3. The CDR3 nucleotides read TGTGCCAGCACAAAAGAGGGGGCAGCCTACAATGAGCAGTTCTTC. It encodes CASTKEGAAYNEQFF.

The genes are TRBV6-4 and TRBJ2-1; 9 nucleotides align to TRBD2. V shed 6 bases and J 6 bases; nucleotides not matched to a gene: 9. Germline CDR1 reads MRHNA; CDR2 reads SNTAGT. CDR3 length: 15 residues. The CDR3 DNA is TGTGCCAGCAGCCCCCAGGGACTAGCAATCAATGAGCAGTTCTTC. This encodes CASSPQGLAINEQFF.